This T cell receptor beta chain was sequenced for a study of T cells after yellow fever vaccination. Trimming removed 0 bases from V and 4 bases from J; junction bases left unmatched: 9. Germline V gives CDR1 GTSNPN, CDR2 SVGIG (reference sequence). The CDR3 has 16 residues. From the 5' RACE reads, TCRdb called clonotypes with MiXCR, one entry per CDR3 protein. Of about 370,000 distinct CDR3 sequences listed, 11% were seen once; the top ten hold around 19%. The clonotype originates from a man aged 18 to 29 who received the YFV17D yellow fever vaccine. The starting material was PBMCs, obtained on the day of the first yellow fever vaccination. This sequence joins TRBV30 and TRBJ2-3, with 8 bases lining up with TRBD2. CDR3 amino acids: CAWSVAGESWADTQYF. CDR3 DNA sequence: TGTGCCTGGAGTGTAGCGGGGGAAAGTTGGGCAGATACGCAGTATTTT.